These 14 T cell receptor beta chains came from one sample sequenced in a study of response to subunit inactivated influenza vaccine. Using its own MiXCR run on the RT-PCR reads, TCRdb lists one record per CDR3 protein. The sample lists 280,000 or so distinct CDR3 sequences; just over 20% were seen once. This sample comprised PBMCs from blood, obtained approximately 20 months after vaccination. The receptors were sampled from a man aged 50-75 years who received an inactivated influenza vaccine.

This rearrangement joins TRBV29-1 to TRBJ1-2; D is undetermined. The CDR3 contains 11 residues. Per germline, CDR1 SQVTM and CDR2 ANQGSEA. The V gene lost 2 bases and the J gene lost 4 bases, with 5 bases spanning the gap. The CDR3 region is CSVEKGYGYTF. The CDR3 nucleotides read TGCAGCGTTGAAAAAGGCTATGGCTACACCTTC. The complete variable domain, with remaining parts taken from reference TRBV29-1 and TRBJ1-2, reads SAVISQKPSRDICQRGTSLTIQCQVDSQVTMMFWYRQQPGQSLTLIATANQGSEATYESGFVIDKFPISRPNLTFSTLTVSNMSPEDSSIYLCSVEKGYGYTFGSGTRLTVV.

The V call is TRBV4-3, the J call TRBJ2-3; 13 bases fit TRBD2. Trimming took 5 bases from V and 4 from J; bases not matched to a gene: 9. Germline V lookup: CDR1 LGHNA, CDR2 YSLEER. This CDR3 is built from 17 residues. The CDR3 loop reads CASSGRTSGSGADTQYF. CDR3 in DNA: TGCGCCAGCAGCGGAAGGACTAGCGGGAGTGGGGCAGATACGCAGTATTTT.

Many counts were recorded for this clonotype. CDR3 coding DNA: TGTGCCAGCAGTGTGGACAGGCGCGAGCAGTACTTC. It yields the protein CASSVDRREQYF. The chain links TRBV2 to TRBJ2-7; 7 bases fit TRBD1. This CDR3 spans 12 amino acids. V was clipped by 4 bases and J by 6 bases; unmatched bases: 3. In germline, CDR1 is SNHLY, CDR2 FYNNEI.

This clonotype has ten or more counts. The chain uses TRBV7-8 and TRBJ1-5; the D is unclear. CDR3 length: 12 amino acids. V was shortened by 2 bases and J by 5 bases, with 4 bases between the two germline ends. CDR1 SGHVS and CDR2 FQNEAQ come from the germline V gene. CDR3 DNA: TGTGCCAGCAGCTTATGGGATCAGCCCCAGCATTTT. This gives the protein CASSLWDQPQHF.

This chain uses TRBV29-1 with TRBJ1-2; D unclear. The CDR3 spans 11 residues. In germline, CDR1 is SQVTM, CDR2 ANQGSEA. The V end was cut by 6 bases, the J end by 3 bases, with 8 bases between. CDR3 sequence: CSVNSDYGYTF. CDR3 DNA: TGCAGCGTAAACAGTGACTATGGCTACACCTTC.

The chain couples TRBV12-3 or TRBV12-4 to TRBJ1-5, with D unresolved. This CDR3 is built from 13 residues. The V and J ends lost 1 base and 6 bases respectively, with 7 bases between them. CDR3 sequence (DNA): TGTGCCAGCAGTTTAGGGGCAGGTCAGCCCCAGCATTTT. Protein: CASSLGAGQPQHF.

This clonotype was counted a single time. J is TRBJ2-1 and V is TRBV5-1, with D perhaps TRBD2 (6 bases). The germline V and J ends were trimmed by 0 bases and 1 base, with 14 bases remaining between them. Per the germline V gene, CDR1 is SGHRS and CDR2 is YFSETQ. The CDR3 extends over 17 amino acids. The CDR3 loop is CASSLGGWRGSYNEQFF. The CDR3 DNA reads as TGCGCCAGCAGCTTGGGCGGGTGGCGGGGATCCTACAATGAGCAGTTCTTC.

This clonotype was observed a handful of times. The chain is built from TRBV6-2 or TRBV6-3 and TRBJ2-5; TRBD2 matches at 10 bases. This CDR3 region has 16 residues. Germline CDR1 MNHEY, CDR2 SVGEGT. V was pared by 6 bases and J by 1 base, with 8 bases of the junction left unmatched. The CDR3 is CASSYRAGGLQETQYF. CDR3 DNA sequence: TGTGCCAGCAGCTACCGAGCGGGAGGGCTCCAAGAGACCCAGTACTTC.

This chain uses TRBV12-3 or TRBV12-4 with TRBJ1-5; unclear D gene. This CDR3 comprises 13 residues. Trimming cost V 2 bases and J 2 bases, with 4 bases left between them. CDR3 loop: CASSLNGNQPQHF. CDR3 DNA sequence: TGTGCCAGCAGTTTAAATGGCAATCAGCCCCAGCATTTT.

This CDR3 is CASILGRGPYNEQFF. CDR3 bases: TGCGCCAGCATCCTCGGCAGGGGGCCCTACAATGAGCAGTTCTTC. The chain combines TRBV5-1 with TRBJ2-1; the match to TRBD1 covers 8 bases. CDR1 and CDR2 from the germline V gene are SGHRS and YFSETQ. J lost 2 bases, V lost 6 bases, and 7 bases had no gene match. CDR3 length: 15 amino acids.

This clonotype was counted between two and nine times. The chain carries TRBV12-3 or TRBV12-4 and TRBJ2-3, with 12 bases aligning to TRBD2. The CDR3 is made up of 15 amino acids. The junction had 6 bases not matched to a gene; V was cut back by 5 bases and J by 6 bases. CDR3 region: CASSRLAGALDTQYF. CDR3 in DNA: TGTGCCAGCAGTCGACTAGCGGGGGCATTGGATACGCAGTATTTT.

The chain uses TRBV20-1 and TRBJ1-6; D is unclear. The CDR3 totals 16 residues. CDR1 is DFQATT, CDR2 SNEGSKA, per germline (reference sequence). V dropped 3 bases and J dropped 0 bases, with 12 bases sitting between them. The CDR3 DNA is TGCAGTGCTAGGACTGTCACGGGCTCCTATAATTCACCCCTCCACTTT. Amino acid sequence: CSARTVTGSYNSPLHF.

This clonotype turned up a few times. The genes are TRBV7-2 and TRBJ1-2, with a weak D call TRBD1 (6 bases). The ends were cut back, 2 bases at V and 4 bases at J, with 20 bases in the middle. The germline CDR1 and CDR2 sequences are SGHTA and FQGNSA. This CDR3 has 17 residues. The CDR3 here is CASSLTSSGARGYGYTF. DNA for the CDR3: TGTGCCAGCAGCTTAACCTCCTCAGGGGCGCGGGGCTATGGCTACACCTTC. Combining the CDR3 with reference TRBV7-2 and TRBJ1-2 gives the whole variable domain GAGVSQSPSNKVTEKGKDVELRCDPISGHTALYWYRQSLGQGLEFLIYFQGNSAPDKSGLPSDRFSAERTGGSVSTLTIQRTQQEDSAVYLCASSLTSSGARGYGYTFGSGTRLTVV.

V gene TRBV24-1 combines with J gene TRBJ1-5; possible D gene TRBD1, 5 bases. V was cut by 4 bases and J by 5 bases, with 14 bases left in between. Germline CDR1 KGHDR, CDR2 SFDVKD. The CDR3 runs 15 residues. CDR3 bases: TGTGCCACCAGTGACTCCGACAGTTTTTATCAGCCCCAGCATTTT. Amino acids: CATSDSDSFYQPQHF.